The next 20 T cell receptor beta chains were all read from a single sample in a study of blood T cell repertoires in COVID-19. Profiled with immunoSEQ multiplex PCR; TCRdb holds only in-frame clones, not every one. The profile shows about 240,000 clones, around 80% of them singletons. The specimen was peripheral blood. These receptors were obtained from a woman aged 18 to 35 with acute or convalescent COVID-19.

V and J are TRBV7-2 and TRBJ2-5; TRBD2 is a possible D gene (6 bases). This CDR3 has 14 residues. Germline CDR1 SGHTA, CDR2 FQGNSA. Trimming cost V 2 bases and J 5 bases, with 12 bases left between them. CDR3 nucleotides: TGTGCCAGCAGCTTAAACGGGAGATTGGAGACCCAGTACTTC. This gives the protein CASSLNGRLETQYF. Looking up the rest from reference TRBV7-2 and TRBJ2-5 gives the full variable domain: GAGVSQSPSNKVTEKGKDVELRCDPISGHTALYWYRQSLGQGLEFLIYFQGNSAPDKSGLPSDRFSAERTGGSVSTLTIQRTQQEDSAVYLCASSLNGRLETQYFGPGTRLLVL.

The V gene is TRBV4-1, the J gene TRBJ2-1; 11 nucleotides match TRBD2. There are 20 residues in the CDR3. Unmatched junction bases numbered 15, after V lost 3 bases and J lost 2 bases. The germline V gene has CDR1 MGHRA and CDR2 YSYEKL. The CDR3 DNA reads TGCGCCAGCAGCCAGATTACTAGCGGGAGCGCCGGAACCACCTACAATGAGCAGTTCTTC. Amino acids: CASSQITSGSAGTTYNEQFF.

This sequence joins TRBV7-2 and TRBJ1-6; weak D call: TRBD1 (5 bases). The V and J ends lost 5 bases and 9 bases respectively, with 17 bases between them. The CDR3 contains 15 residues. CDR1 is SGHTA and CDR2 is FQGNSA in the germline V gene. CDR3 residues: CASSPGWGGGSPLHF. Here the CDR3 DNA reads TGTGCCAGCAGCCCCGGGTGGGGGGGTGGTTCACCCCTCCACTTT.

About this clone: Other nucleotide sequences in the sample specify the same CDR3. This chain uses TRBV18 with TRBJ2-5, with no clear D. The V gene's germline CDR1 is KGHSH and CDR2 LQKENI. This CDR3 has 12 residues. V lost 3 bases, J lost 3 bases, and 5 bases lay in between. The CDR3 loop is CASSPTKETQYF. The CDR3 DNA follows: TGTGCCAGCTCACCTACTAAAGAGACCCAGTACTTC. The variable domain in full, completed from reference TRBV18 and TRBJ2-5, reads NAGVMQNPRHLVRRRGQEARLRCSPMKGHSHVYWYRQLPEEGLKFMVYLQKENIIDESGMPKERFSAEFPKEGPSILRIQQVVRGDSAAYFCASSPTKETQYFGPGTRLLVL.

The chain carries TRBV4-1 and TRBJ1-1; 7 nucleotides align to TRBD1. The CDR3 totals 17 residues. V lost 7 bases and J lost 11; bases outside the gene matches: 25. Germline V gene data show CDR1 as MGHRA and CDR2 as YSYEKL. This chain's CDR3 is CASNKKGARVLFLKAFF. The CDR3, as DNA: TGCGCCAGCAACAAAAAGGGGGCCAGGGTGTTATTTTTAAAGGCTTTCTTT.

The CDR3 DNA sequence: TGTGCCAGCAGCCCCCAGGGGGTCGGGGAGCTGTTTTTT. The encoded protein is CASSPQGVGELFF. The chain recombines TRBV11-3 with TRBJ2-2; 7 bases line up with TRBD1. Per germline, CDR1 SGHNT and CDR2 YENEEA. The V and J ends lost 5 bases and 7 bases, in that order; junction bases with no gene match: 4. The CDR3 is made up of 13 amino acids.

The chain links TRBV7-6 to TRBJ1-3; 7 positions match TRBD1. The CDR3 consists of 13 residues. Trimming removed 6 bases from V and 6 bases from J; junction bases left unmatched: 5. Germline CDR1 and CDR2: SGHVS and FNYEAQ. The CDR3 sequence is CASSSTGENTIYF. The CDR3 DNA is TGTGCCAGCAGTTCTACAGGGGAAAACACCATATATTTT.

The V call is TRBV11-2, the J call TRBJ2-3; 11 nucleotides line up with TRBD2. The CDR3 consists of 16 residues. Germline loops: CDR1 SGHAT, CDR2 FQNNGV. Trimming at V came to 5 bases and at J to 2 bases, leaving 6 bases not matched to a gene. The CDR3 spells CASSPPSGRYTDTQYF. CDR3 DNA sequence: TGTGCCAGCAGCCCACCTAGCGGGAGGTACACAGATACGCAGTATTTT.

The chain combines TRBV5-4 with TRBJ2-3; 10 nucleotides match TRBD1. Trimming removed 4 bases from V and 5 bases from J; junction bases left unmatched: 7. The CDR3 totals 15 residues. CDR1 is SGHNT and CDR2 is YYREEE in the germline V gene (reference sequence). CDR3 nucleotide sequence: TGTGCCAGCAGCCCGGGACAGGGGCGGGGAGATACGCAGTATTTT. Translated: CASSPGQGRGDTQYF.

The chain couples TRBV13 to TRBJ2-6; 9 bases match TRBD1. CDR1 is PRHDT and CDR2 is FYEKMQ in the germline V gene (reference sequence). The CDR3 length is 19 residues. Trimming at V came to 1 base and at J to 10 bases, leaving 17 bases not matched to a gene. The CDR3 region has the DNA TGTGCCAGCAGCTTAGAATTTAGGACAGGGGAAGGCCCCGGGAACGTCCTGACTTTC. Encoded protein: CASSLEFRTGEGPGNVLTF.

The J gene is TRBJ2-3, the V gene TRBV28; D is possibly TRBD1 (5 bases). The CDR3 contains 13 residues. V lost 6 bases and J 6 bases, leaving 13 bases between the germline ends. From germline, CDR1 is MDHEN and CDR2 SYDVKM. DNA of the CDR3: TGTGCCAGCAGAGACAGCAGTGTCGATACGCAGTATTTT. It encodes CASRDSSVDTQYF.

Here the CDR3 reads CAWRADTGAYGKLFF. The CDR3 nucleotides read TGTGCCTGGAGGGCCGATACAGGGGCCTATGGAAAACTGTTTTTT. The chain is built from TRBV30 and TRBJ1-4, with TRBD1 matching over 7 bases. V lost 3 bases to trimming and J lost 10 bases; unmatched junction nucleotides: 14. The germline V gene encodes CDR1 GTSNPN and CDR2 SVGIG (reference sequence). There are 15 residues in the CDR3.

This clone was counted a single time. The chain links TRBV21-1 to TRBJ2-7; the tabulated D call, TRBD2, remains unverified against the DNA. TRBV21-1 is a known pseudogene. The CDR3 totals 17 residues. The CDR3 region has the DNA TGTGCCAGCAGCAAACGGCGGCGGAGGGGTCGCTCCTACGAGCAGTACTTC. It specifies CASSKRRRRGRSYEQYF.

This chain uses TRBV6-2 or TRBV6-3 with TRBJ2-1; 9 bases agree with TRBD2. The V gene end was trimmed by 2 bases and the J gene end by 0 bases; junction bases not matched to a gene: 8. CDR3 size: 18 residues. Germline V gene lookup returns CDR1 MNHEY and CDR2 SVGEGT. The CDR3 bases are TGTGCCAGCAGTTACCCTAGCGGGATGATTAGCTCCTACAATGAGCAGTTCTTC. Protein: CASSYPSGMISSYNEQFF.

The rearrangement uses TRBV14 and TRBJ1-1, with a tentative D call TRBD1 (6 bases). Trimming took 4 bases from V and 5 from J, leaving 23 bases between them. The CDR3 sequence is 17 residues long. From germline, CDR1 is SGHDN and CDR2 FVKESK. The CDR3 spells CASSLTGTPERGTEAFF. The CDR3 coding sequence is TGTGCCAGCAGCCTGACCGGGACACCGGAGAGGGGGACTGAAGCTTTCTTT.

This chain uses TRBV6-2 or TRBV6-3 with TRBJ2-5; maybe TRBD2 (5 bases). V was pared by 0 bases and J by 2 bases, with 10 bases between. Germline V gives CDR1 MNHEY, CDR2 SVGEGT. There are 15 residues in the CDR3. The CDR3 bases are TGTGCCAGCAGTTACTCCCGGGGTTGGCAAGAGACCCAGTACTTC. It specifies CASSYSRGWQETQYF.

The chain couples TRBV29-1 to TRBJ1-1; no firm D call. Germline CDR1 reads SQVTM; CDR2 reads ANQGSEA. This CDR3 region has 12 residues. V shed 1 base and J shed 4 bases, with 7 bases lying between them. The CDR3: CSVEAPGTEAFF. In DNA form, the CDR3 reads TGCAGCGTTGAAGCGCCGGGCACTGAAGCTTTCTTT.

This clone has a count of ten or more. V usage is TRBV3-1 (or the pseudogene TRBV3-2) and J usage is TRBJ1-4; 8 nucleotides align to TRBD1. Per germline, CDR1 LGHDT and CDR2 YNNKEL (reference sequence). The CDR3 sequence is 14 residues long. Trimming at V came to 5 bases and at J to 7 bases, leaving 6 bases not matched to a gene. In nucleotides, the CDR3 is TGTGCCAGCAGCACCCAGGGGGCACCTGAAAAACTGTTTTTT. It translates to CASSTQGAPEKLFF.

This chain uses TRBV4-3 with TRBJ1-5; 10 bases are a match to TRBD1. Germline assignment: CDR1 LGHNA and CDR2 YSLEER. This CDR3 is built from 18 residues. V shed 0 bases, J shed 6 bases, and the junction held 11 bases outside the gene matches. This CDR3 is CASSQDSPGTGVIQPQHF. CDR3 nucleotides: TGCGCCAGCAGCCAAGATTCACCCGGGACAGGGGTTATTCAGCCCCAGCATTTT.

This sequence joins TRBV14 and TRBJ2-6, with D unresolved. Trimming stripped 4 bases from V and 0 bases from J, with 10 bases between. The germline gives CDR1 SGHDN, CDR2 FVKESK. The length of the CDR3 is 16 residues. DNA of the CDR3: TGTGCCAGCAGCCGATGGCACCTCTCTGGGGCCAACGTCCTGACTTTC. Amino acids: CASSRWHLSGANVLTF.